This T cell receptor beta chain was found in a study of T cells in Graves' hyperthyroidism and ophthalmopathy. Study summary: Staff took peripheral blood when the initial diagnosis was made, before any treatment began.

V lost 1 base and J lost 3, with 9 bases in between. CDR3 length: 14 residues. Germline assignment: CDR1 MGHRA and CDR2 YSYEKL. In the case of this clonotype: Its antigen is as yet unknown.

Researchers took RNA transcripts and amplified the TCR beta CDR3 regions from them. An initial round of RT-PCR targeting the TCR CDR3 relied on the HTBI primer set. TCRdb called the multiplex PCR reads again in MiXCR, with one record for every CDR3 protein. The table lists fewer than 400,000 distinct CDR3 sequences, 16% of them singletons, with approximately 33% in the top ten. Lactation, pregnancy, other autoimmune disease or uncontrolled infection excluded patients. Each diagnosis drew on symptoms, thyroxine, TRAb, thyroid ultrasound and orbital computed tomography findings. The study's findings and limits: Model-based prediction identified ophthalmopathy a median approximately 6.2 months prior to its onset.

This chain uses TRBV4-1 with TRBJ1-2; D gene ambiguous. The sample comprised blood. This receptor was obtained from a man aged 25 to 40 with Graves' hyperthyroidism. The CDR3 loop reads CASSQGSGDYGYTF. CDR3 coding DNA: TGCGCCAGCAGCCAAGGATCTGGGGACTATGGCTACACCTTC.